The rows below give T cell receptor beta chains drawn from one sample of a study of shared clonotypes between healthy human individuals. Using immunoSEQ multiplex PCR, the repertoire was profiled, and TCRdb retains in-frame clones only, with some absent. The sample includes some 2,100,000 clones, about 92% seen only once; the top ten take approximately 1.7%. The sample consisted of naive CD8+ T cells from PBMCs. Receptors originate from a young man in good health. Some clones in this sample may be carry-over from other donors' samples. CDR3s include the opening cysteine and the closing phenylalanine or tryptophan. The order of the fields is J gene, V gene, D gene, clone size, CDR3 DNA, CDR3 protein. D genes are given only for firm matches. The listing skips clone size in some rows; elsewhere it reads once, few, many or a size class.

>TRBJ1-3|TRBV7-3|.|once
TGTGCCAGCAGCCCCGCCGGGACTGGAAACACCATATATTTT
CASSPAGTGNTIYF
>TRBJ1-1|TRBV5-1|.|.
TGCGCCAGCAGCCCCCGGGACCCTGTGAACACTGAAGCTTTCTTT
CASSPRDPVNTEAFF
>TRBJ2-1|TRBV27|TRBD1|.
TGTGCCAGCAGTCCCGGGACAGCCGTATACGATGAGCAGTTCTTC
CASSPGTAVYDEQFF
>TRBJ2-2|TRBV7-9|.|.
TGTGCCAGCAGCTTAGCCGTGACCAAGAACACCGGGGAGCTGTTTTTT
CASSLAVTKNTGELFF
>TRBJ2-3|TRBV13|.|.
TGTGCCAGCATCTCGGGGGGCGCGACAGATACGCAGTATTTT
CASISGGATDTQYF
>TRBJ2-5|TRBV6-1|.|.
TGTGCCAGCAGTGAAGTGAGGGATAGCTGGACGGCCCAGTACTTC
CASSEVRDSWTAQYF
>TRBJ2-1|TRBV30|TRBD1|once
TGTGCCTGGAGTCCCCCGCACAGGGGGCATGAGCAGTTCTTC
CAWSPPHRGHEQFF
>TRBJ2-7|TRBV27|.|.
TGTGCCAGCAGTTTTATACCCCCTGGTGGGCAGTACTTC
CASSFIPPGGQYF
>TRBJ2-2|TRBV28|TRBD1|.
TGTGCCAGCAGTTTATGGGGACAGGGGGCGGGCGCCGGGGAGCTGTTTTTT
CASSLWGQGAGAGELFF
>TRBJ1-2|TRBV2|.|.
TGTGCCAGCGGACCTGGGCAGGGCAGGGATGGCTACACCTTC
CASGPGQGRDGYTF
>TRBJ1-1|TRBV28|.|.
TGTGCCAGCAGCCAGACAGTAAACACTGAAGCTTTCTTT
CASSQTVNTEAFF
>TRBJ2-6|TRBV4-3|TRBD2|once
TGCGCCAGCAGCCAAGGCGGGGGGCGGGCCAACGTCCTGACTTTC
CASSQGGGRANVLTF
>TRBJ2-7|TRBV11-2|TRBD2|once
TGTGCCAGCAGCTTAGTAACTAGCGGGAGAATATACGAGCAGTACTTC
CASSLVTSGRIYEQYF
>TRBJ2-5|TRBV5-4|TRBD2|.
TGTGCCAGCAGCTCCGGCCGTAGCGGGGCCCAAGAGACCCAGTACTTC
CASSSGRSGAQETQYF
>TRBJ2-2|TRBV19|.|.
TGTGCCAGTAGCCACTCGGAGGGGTTCGGGGAGCTGTTTTTT
CASSHSEGFGELFF
>TRBJ2-1|TRBV10-2|TRBD2|.
TGCGCCAGCAGTGAGTGGGCTAGCGGGAGTATTTACAATGAGCAGTTCTTC
CASSEWASGSIYNEQFF
>TRBJ2-7|TRBV7-9|.|.
TGTGCCAGCAGCTTAGAGCAGGGGCGGTACGAGCAGTACTTC
CASSLEQGRYEQYF
>TRBJ1-1|TRBV5-5|TRBD1|once
TGTGCCAGCAGCTTGGCCCGCGGACAGGGGGCAGAAGCTTTCTTT
CASSLARGQGAEAFF
>TRBJ2-2|TRBV29-1|.|.
TGCAGCGCCCGATCCTGGACACCCCGTGGCACCGGGGAGCTGTTTTTT
CSARSWTPRGTGELFF
>TRBJ1-5|TRBV19|TRBD1|.
TGTGCCAGTAATGACAGGGCCTATAGCAATCAGCCCCAGCATTTT
CASNDRAYSNQPQHF
>TRBJ2-1|TRBV7-9|.|.
TGTGCCAGCAGCTTTTGGCTAGCCCTCGACAATGAGCAGTTCTTC
CASSFWLALDNEQFF
>TRBJ1-2|TRBV7-3|.|.
TGTGCCAGCAGCCGTACTGCAGGGGATGACTATGGCTACACCTTC
CASSRTAGDDYGYTF
>TRBJ2-1|TRBV4-1|TRBD2|.
TGCGCCAGCAGCCTCTCTCATCGGCTAGCGGTCTACAATGAGCAGTTCTTC
CASSLSHRLAVYNEQFF
>TRBJ2-1|TRBV11-2|.|.
TGTGCCAGCAGCCCAGGGTCTAGCGTCTATGAGCAGTTCTTC
CASSPGSSVYEQFF
>TRBJ2-6|TRBV15|.|.
TGTGCCACCAGGGCCGGCGCGGCGTACTCTGGGGCCAACGTCCTGACTTTC
CATRAGAAYSGANVLTF
>TRBJ1-1|TRBV27|TRBD1|.
TGTGCCAGCAAAAAGCTAGCACAGGGGCATATGAACACTGAAGCTTTCTTT
CASKKLAQGHMNTEAFF
>TRBJ2-7|TRBV27|TRBD2|.
TGTGCCAGCAGCGTATCCGGGACTAGCGTCCACGAGCAGTACTTC
CASSVSGTSVHEQYF
>TRBJ1-1|TRBV7-2|.|.
TGTGCCAGCAGCTTAGCACGGGGCATGAACACTGAAGCTTTCTTT
CASSLARGMNTEAFF
>TRBJ2-7|TRBV10-3|.|once
TGTGCCATCGGGGAAGTATCCTACGAGCAGTACTTC
CAIGEVSYEQYF
>TRBJ2-3|TRBV5-1|.|.
TGCGCCAGCAGCTTGTGGGGGAGCACAGATACGCAGTATTTT
CASSLWGSTDTQYF
>TRBJ2-1|TRBV27|TRBD1|.
TGTGCCAGCAGTTGGACAGGCTCCTACAATGAGCAGTTCTTC
CASSWTGSYNEQFF
>TRBJ2-5|TRBV5-6|.|once
TGTGCCAGCAGCTGGGGGACCCCGGGGAAGACCCAGTACTTC
CASSWGTPGKTQYF
>TRBJ2-2|TRBV28|TRBD1|.
TGTGCCAGCAGTTGGGACAGGGTCCCCACCGGGGAGCTGTTTTTT
CASSWDRVPTGELFF